The T cell receptor beta chain described here comes from a study of T-cell memory formation after mild COVID-19. As for the study in general: TCR clustering was largely donor specific.

Trimming shortened V by 5 bases and J by 3 bases, and 8 bases separated the two germline ends. CDR1 and CDR2 (germline): GTSNPN, SVGIG (reference sequence). This CDR3 is built from 12 residues. This clonotype came up a few times. Its antigen is unidentified. General study results and limits: Certain responding clones were present in pre-infection memory, suggesting participation of cross-reactive memory.

Sample barcodes and UMIs were carried by the TCR alpha and TCR beta cDNA libraries that 5'RACE generated with constant-segment primers. TCRdb re-analysed the 5' RACE reads in MiXCR, keeping a single row per CDR3 protein. The repertoire has about half a million distinct CDR3 sequences, over 15% of them found once; the top ten carry roughly 12%. What was sequenced was PBMCs or a T cell subset sorted from them (not recorded which). The receptor's source is an adult woman who had mild COVID-19 (a few samples of this study predate the infection). Cell type and time point are not known. The chain employs TRBV30 and TRBJ1-5; D unresolved. The CDR3 DNA reads as TGTGCCTGGGCTAAGGCCAATCAGCCCCAGCATTTT. Translated: CAWAKANQPQHF.